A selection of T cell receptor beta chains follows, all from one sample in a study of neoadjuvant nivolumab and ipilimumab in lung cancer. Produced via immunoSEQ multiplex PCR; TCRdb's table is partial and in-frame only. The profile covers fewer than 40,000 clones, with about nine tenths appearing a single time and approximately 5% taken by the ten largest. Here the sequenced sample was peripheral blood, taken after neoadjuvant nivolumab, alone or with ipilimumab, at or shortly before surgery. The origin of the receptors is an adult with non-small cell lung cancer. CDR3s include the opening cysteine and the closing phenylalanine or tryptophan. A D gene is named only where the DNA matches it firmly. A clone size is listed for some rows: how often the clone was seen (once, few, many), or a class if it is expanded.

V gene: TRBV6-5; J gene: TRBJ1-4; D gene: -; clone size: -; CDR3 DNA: TGTGCCAGCAGTTATTCTCCAGGGGCGGTTGGGAAACTGTTTTTT; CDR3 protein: CASSYSPGAVGKLFF
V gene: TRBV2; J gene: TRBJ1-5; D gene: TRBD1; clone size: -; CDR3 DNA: TGTGCCAGGGGACAGGACCTAAATCAGCCCCAGCATTTT; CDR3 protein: CARGQDLNQPQHF
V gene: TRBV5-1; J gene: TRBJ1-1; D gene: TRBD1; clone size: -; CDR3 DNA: TGCGCCAGCAGCGTATCCGGGACAGGGGGCTTTGGAGCTTTCTTT; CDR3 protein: CASSVSGTGGFGAFF
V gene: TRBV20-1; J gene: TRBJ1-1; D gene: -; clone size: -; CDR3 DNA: TGCAGTGCGGAAGGAGGGAGTGAAGCTTTCTTT; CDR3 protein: CSAEGGSEAFF
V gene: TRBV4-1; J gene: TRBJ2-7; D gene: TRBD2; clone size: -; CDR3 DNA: TGCGCCAGCAGCCAAGAATCGGTGAGCGGGGGGGCCGACGAGCAGTACTTC; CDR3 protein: CASSQESVSGGADEQYF
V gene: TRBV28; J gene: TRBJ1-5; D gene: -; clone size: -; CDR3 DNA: TGTGCCAGCAGTTTGGAGAACAATCAGCCCCAGCATTTT; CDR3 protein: CASSLENNQPQHF
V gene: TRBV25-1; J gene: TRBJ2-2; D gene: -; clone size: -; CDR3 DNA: TGTGCCAGCAGTGTTGGGCACCTGAACACCGGGGAGCTGTTTTTT; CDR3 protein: CASSVGHLNTGELFF
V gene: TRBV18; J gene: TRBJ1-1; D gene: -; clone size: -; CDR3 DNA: TGTGCCAGCTCGTCTACAGGAAACACTGAAGCTTTCTTT; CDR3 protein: CASSSTGNTEAFF
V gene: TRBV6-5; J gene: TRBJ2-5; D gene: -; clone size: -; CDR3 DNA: TGTGCCAGCAGTTACTCAAGGGGGTACCAAGAGACCCAGTACTTC; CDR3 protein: CASSYSRGYQETQYF
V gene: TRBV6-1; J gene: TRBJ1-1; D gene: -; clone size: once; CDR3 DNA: TGTGCCAGCGGGAGACAAGTGTATGAAGCTTTCTTT; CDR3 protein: CASGRQVYEAFF
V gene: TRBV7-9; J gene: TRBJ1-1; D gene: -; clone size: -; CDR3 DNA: TGTGCCAGCAGTGAGAACCGGAACACTGAAGCTTTCTTT; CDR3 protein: CASSENRNTEAFF
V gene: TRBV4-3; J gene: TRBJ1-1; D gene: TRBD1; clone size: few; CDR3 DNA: TGCGCCAGCAGCCAACCGAGGACAGGGGTCCGAACTGAAGCTTTCTTT; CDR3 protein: CASSQPRTGVRTEAFF
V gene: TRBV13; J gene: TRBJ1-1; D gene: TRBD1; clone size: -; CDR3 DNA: TGTGCCAGCAGCCCCGGGACAGGGATGCGGAACACTGAAGCTTTCTTT; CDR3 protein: CASSPGTGMRNTEAFF
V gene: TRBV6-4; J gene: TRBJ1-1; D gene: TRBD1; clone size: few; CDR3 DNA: TGTGCCAGCAGTGAGACTGGAAGGACAGGCGAAGCTTTCTTT; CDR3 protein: CASSETGRTGEAFF
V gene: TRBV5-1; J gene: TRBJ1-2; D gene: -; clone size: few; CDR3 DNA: TGCGCCAGCAGCTTGGGGCAGCCAACTAGAAATAACTATGGCTACACCTTC; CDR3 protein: CASSLGQPTRNNYGYTF
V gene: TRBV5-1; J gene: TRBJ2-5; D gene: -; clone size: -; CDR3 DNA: TGCGCCAGCAGCTTGGGGTCATCCGGGGGAGAGACCCAGTACTTC; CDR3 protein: CASSLGSSGGETQYF
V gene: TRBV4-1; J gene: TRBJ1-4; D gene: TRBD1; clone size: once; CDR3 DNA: TGCGCCAGCAGCCAATCAGGGGGCGCCAATGAAAAACTGTTTTTT; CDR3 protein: CASSQSGGANEKLFF